This T cell receptor beta chain came from a study of cytotoxic CD8 clonotypes in ibrutinib-treated CLL (dated by TCRdb to about 2021). General notes on the study: The cohort was composed of under 12 relapsed/refractory and around 15 treatment-naive patients; IGHV unmutated status was identified in 17 patients. Responses were partial in roughly 25 patients and complete in 2; after median 68 months follow-up, around 15 stayed in remission and some twelve progressed. Of the 70 to 90 people in the trial, roughly 27 had longitudinal samples available. Response samples were taken after a median of roughly eleven months on treatment, ranging from 6 to 36 months. Every remission and progressive disease sample was obtained while ibrutinib was still being received by the patients. Cryopreserved peripheral blood mononuclear cells were obtained prior to treatment, at the time of response, and at either disease progression or sustained remission. On average, each sample yielded approximately 250,000 productive templates and 94,082 productive rearrangements.

Results the study describes overall, beyond this receptor: An increase in clonality was observed at ibrutinib response, with clonality remaining stable during sustained remission and falling back toward baseline at progression. Baseline clonality was found to be higher than that of age-matched healthy donors and was strongly correlated with circulating CD8+ T-cell counts. Sampling times were not matched between sustained-remission and progressing patients, and lymph node repertoires were not studied. Public clonotypes were found to be uncommon and were observed to contract or remain stable during treatment; the increase in clonality was shown to reflect expansion of private clonotypes at ibrutinib response.

A note on this clone: It lacks a known antigen. Per-base qualities were not stored, and no clone one base away is much larger.

CDR1 and CDR2 were assigned from the germline V gene as KGHSH and LQKENI. The CDR3 runs 14 residues from the cysteine to the phenylalanine. Only CDR3 DNA remains: 42 bases, in frame from the first base. Unmatched junction bases come to 6, with V trimmed by 8 bases and J by 5 bases. A MiSeq instrument was used for deep resolution sequencing, which targeted depths ranging from 1 in 1 million up to 1 in 200,000 T cells, with coverage averaging 10x for each clonotype. TCR beta libraries were generated with the immunoSEQ hsTCRB Kit. As for the original processing: The data were analyzed with ImmunoSEQ Analyzer and ImmunoSEQ Data Assistant, and V, D and J gene assignments followed IMGT definitions. Clonality was computed as one minus normalized Shannon entropy of productive rearrangement frequencies, ranging from 0 to 1. Only overrepresented clonotypes making up at least 0.05% of the repertoire of each patient were included in the public clonotype analysis. Around 14 repertoires from age-matched healthy donors, obtained from immuneACCESS, served as clonality controls. This immuneACCESS table, as held by TCRdb, lists in-frame sequences with V and J called but not all clones. Of the missing ones, under half trace to an unresolved V gene in checked studies; the others have no known cause. The V and J calls and clone size were taken over from that table, and D and trimming were inferred from the DNA. This sample holds over 250,000 clones; around 76% were observed only once. The leading ten clones occupy about 5.8% of the sample.

According to the study, the label for this sample's time point signals: progressive disease on ibrutinib. Roughly 2 micrograms of genomic DNA were extracted from cryopreserved PBMCs for TCR beta library preparation. Longitudinal blood samples from CLL patients on ibrutinib monotherapy were analyzed using high-throughput TCR beta sequencing. Patients were enrolled in a phase 2 open-label single-center ibrutinib monotherapy trial. Sequenced material: PBMCs, taken at disease progression, from a patient treated with ibrutinib. The TCR originated in a human donor with chronic lymphocytic leukemia. The sequence joins TRBV18 to TRBJ2-1; 10 nucleotides in the junction match TRBD2. In nucleotides, the sequence is TGTGCCAGCCGTAGACTAGCGGGCCACAATGAGCAGTTCTTC. The translation is CASRRLAGHNEQFF.